These 20 T cell receptor beta chains originate from one sample sequenced in a study of graft-versus-host responses after intestinal transplantation. Sequenced by immunoSEQ multiplex PCR; TCRdb stores in-frame clones only, minus some. The repertoire consists of approximately 12,000 clones, with about 94% occurring once and the leading ten covering roughly 20%. Sequenced material: PBMCs, taken approximately 110 days after intestinal transplant. The receptor set was obtained from a human patient who received an intestinal transplant, so some T cells may come from the graft donor.

The chain links TRBV25-1 to TRBJ2-2, with a possible D match to TRBD2 (5 bases). The CDR3 sequence is 15 residues long. Trimming shortened V by 1 base and J by 5 bases, and 11 bases separated the two germline ends. CDR1 and CDR2 from the germline V gene are MGHDK and SYGVNS. The CDR3 spells CASSESRAATGELFF. The CDR3 DNA sequence: TGTGCCAGCAGTGAATCGAGGGCCGCGACCGGGGAGCTGTTTTTT.

The chain is built from TRBV10-3 and TRBJ2-7, with 7 nucleotides matching TRBD1. The CDR3 sequence is 13 residues long. Losses at the gene ends were 10 bases for V and 2 bases for J; bases not matched to a gene: 8. In germline, CDR1 is ENHRY, CDR2 SYGVKD. The CDR3 nucleotides are TGTGCCACCCGTACAGGGGACCCCTACGAGCAGTACTTC. This translates into CATRTGDPYEQYF.

The rearrangement uses TRBV6-1 and TRBJ1-5; unclear D gene. Per the germline V gene, CDR1 is MNHNS and CDR2 is SASEGT. The V end lost 4 bases, the J end lost 5 bases, and 6 bases lay between the germline ends. CDR3 length: 12 amino acids. The CDR3 DNA follows: TGTGCCAGCAGTGCGGGCGATCAGCCCCAGCATTTT. Its protein product is CASSAGDQPQHF.

The CDR3 loop reads CASSGRGPYEQYF. CDR3 DNA sequence: TGCGCCAGCAGTGGACGCGGTCCCTACGAGCAGTACTTC. The V gene is TRBV10-1, the J gene TRBJ2-7; D gene ambiguous. Between the trimmed V and J ends, which lost 4 bases and 2 bases, there was a span of 9 bases. This CDR3 contains 13 residues. Germline assignment: CDR1 WNHNN and CDR2 SYGVQD (reference sequence).

This clone has a single count. J is TRBJ2-1 and V is TRBV11-2; 14 bases map to TRBD2. From germline, CDR1 is SGHAT and CDR2 FQNNGV. V lost 1 base to trimming and J lost 8 bases; unmatched junction nucleotides: 10. CDR3 length equals 18 residues. In DNA, the CDR3 is TGTGCCAGCAGCTTAGCCTTGCCAGGGACTAGCGGGAGAGATGAGCAGTTCTTC. Its protein is CASSLALPGTSGRDEQFF.

With regard to this clone: The likely explanation is a read error, given a far larger clone one base away. The identical CDR3 is also encoded by other nucleotide sequences in the sample. The V and J genes are TRBV7-1 and TRBJ2-2; unclear D gene. TRBV7-1 is designated an ORF whose function remains uncertain. This CDR3 is 13 amino acids long. The CDR3 protein is CASSFGQTGELFF. CDR3 coding DNA: TGCGCCAGCAGCTTTGGGCAAACCGGGGAGCTGTTTTTT.

The J gene is TRBJ1-2, the V gene TRBV6-5; no reliable D call. The ends were cut back, 7 bases at V and 5 bases at J, with 14 bases in the middle. Germline V gene data show CDR1 as MNHEY and CDR2 as SVGAGI. The CDR3 covers 13 residues. The CDR3 loop reads CASTSQGSYGYTF. The CDR3 DNA follows: TGTGCCAGCACCTCACAAGGGAGTTATGGCTACACCTTC.

The chain uses TRBV11-3 and TRBJ1-2, with D possibly being TRBD1 (5 bases). V lost 5 bases and J 4 bases, leaving 20 bases between the germline ends. Germline CDR1 and CDR2: SGHNT and YENEEA. This CDR3 has 16 amino acids. For the CDR3, the DNA is TGTGCCAGCAGCAGGACACATCTCGGAAAGACCTATGGCTACACCTTC. Its protein is CASSRTHLGKTYGYTF.

J is TRBJ1-6 and V is TRBV14; 9 nucleotides line up with TRBD1. CDR3 length: 15 amino acids. V lost 8 bases and J lost 2; bases outside the gene matches: 4. CDR1 is SGHDN and CDR2 is FVKESK in the germline V gene. For the CDR3, the DNA is TGTGCCAGCGCACAGGGGGCGACCTATAATTCACCCCTCCACTTT. Residues: CASAQGATYNSPLHF.

The chain combines TRBV7-9 with TRBJ2-5; 10 bases match TRBD1. This CDR3 spans 16 amino acids. Germline V gene sequence: CDR1 SEHNR, CDR2 FQNEAQ (reference sequence). V was clipped by 5 bases and J by 5 bases; unmatched bases: 11. The CDR3, as DNA: TGTGCCAGCAGCCCCCTGAGACAGGGGGCACGGGAGACCCAGTACTTC. Translating gives CASSPLRQGARETQYF. Filled out from reference TRBV7-9 and TRBJ2-5, the complete variable domain reads DTGVSQNPRHKITKRGQNVTFRCDPISEHNRLYWYRQTLGQGPEFLTYFQNEAQLEKSRLLSDRFSAERPKGSFSTLEIQRTEQGDSAMYLCASSPLRQGARETQYFGPGTRLLVL.

The chain couples TRBV27 to TRBJ1-2; D perhaps matches TRBD1 (5 bases). V dropped 5 bases and J dropped 5 bases, with 15 bases sitting between them. Per germline, CDR1 MNHEY and CDR2 SMNVEV (reference sequence). There are 14 residues in the CDR3. The CDR3 reads CASSSLGTDYGYTF. DNA for the CDR3: TGTGCCAGCAGTAGCCTCGGGACGGATTATGGCTACACCTTC.

DNA for the CDR3: TGTGCCAGTAAGGGACAGGGATTAGATGAAAAACTGTTTTTT. Its translation: CASKGQGLDEKLFF. The chain has TRBV19 and TRBJ1-4, with 9 bases matching TRBD1. Per the germline V gene, CDR1 is LNHDA and CDR2 is SQIVND (reference sequence). Trimming cost V 7 bases and J 6 bases; bases outside gene matches: 6. The CDR3 loop spans 14 amino acids.

The chain joins TRBV12-5 to TRBJ1-5, with D unclear. Germline values: CDR1 LGHNT, CDR2 FRNRAP. The CDR3 loop spans 14 amino acids. The V gene lost 7 bases and the J gene lost 4 bases, with 14 bases spanning the gap. Here the CDR3 reads CASAEDGENQPQHF. The DNA for the CDR3 is TGTGCTAGTGCCGAGGACGGGGAAAATCAGCCCCAGCATTTT.

The rearrangement uses TRBV11-3 and TRBJ2-3; TRBD1 is a possible D gene (7 bases). The germline CDR1 and CDR2 sequences are SGHNT and YENEEA. Between the trimmed V and J ends, which lost 4 bases and 1 base, there was a span of 9 bases. The CDR3 covers 14 residues. The CDR3 protein is CASSSRGGTDTQYF. CDR3 sequence (DNA): TGTGCCAGCAGCTCCAGGGGGGGCACAGATACGCAGTATTTT.

This clone was picked up a small number of times. The rearrangement links TRBV11-3 to TRBJ2-7; 9 bases align to TRBD1. Trimming removed 1 base from V and 2 bases from J; junction bases left unmatched: 0. The CDR3 runs to 14 residues. Germline CDR1 reads SGHNT; CDR2 reads YENEEA. CDR3 sequence: CASSLGDRAYEQYF. CDR3 bases: TGTGCCAGCAGCTTAGGGGACAGGGCCTACGAGCAGTACTTC.

This chain connects TRBV5-1 to TRBJ2-3, with 13 positions matching TRBD2. CDR3 size: 15 residues. Per germline, CDR1 SGHRS and CDR2 YFSETQ. The ends lost 9 bases at V and 4 bases at J; junction bases unmatched: 8. The chain's CDR3 is CATRTSGSEADTQYF. CDR3 in DNA: TGCGCCACCCGGACTAGCGGGAGTGAGGCAGATACGCAGTATTTT.

The rearrangement joins TRBV9 to TRBJ2-1, with TRBD1 identical over 7 bases. V lost 3 bases to trimming and J lost 3 bases; unmatched junction nucleotides: 6. Germline V CDR1 and CDR2: SGDLS, YYNGEE. CDR3 length equals 15 residues. Here the CDR3 DNA reads TGTGCCAGCAGCGATGACAGGGTCCGCTACAATGAGCAGTTCTTC. This sequence encodes CASSDDRVRYNEQFF.

Of note for this clone: Other DNA sequences from this sample encode an identical CDR3 as well. The chain joins TRBV4-2 to TRBJ1-2, with 12 bases that match TRBD1. Trimming at V came to 4 bases and at J to 8 bases, leaving 8 bases not matched to a gene. This CDR3 contains 15 residues. CDR1 and CDR2 (germline): LGHNA, YNFKEQ. DNA of the CDR3: TGTGCCAGCAGCCTCCGGGACAGGGGGCTAAGAGGCTACACCTTC. Protein: CASSLRDRGLRGYTF.

The chain employs TRBV2 and TRBJ1-2; 9 bases fit TRBD1. The CDR3 consists of 13 residues. After removal of 8 bases from V and 10 bases from J, the junction contained 11 bases not matched to a gene. Germline CDR1 reads SNHLY; CDR2 reads FYNNEI. The CDR3 coding sequence is TGTGCCAGCTTCTGGGGGACAGGGTTGAACTACACCTTC. Translating gives CASFWGTGLNYTF.

V and J are TRBV7-9 and TRBJ2-5; 13 bases map to TRBD2. The DNA end is more similar to TRBJ2-7, so the J call may be wrong. From germline, CDR1 is SEHNR and CDR2 FQNEAQ (reference sequence). CDR3 size: 18 residues. The DNA of the CDR3 is TGTGCCAGCAGCCCCGGGACTAGCGGGATAGCTAGGTCCTACGAGCAGTACTTC. Its translation is CASSPGTSGIARSYEQYF.